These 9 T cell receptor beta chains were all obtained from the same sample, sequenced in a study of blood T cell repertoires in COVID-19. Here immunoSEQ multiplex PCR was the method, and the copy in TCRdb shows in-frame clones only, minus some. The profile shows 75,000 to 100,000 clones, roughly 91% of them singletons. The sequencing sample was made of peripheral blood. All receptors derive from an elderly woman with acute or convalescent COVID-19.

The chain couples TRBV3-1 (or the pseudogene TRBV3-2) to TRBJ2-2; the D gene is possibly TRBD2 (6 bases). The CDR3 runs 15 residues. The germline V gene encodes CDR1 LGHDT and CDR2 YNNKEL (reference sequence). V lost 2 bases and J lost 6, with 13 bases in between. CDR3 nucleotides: TGTGCCAGCAGCCAACGAGTAGCGGTCGCCGGGGAGCTGTTTTTT. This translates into CASSQRVAVAGELFF.

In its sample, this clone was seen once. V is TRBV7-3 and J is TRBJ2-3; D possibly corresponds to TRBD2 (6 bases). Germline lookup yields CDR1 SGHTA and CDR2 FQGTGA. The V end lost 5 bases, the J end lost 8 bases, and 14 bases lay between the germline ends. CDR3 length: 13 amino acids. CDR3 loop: CASSPTSSGTQYF. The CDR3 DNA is TGTGCCAGCAGCCCTACTAGCAGCGGTACGCAGTATTTT.

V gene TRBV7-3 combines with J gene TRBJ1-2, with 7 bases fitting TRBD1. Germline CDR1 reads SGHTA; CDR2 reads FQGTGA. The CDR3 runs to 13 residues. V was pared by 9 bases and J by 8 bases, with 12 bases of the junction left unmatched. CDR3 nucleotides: TGTGCCAGTTCCCAGGGGGAACACGGGGGCTACACCTTC. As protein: CASSQGEHGGYTF.

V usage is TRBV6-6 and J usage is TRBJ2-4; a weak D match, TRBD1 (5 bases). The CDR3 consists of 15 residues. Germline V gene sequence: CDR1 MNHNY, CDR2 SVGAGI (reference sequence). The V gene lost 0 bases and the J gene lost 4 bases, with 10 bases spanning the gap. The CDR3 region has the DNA TGTGCCAGCAGTTACTCGACTCAGGGTAAAAACATTCAGTACTTC. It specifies CASSYSTQGKNIQYF.

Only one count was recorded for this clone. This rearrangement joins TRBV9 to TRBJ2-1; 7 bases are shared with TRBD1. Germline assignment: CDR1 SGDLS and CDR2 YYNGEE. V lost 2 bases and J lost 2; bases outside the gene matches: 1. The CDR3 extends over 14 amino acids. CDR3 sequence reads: CASSVDRTYNEQFF. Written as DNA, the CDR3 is TGTGCCAGCAGCGTGGACAGGACCTACAATGAGCAGTTCTTC.

The CDR3 is CASSPTRTEAFF. CDR3 sequence (DNA): TGTGCCAGCAGCCCTACGAGGACTGAAGCTTTCTTT. This chain links TRBV7-8 with TRBJ1-1; unclear D gene. The CDR3 is made up of 12 amino acids. The germline V gene has CDR1 SGHVS and CDR2 FQNEAQ. Trimming took off 5 bases at V and 5 bases at J, with 9 bases between the two ends.

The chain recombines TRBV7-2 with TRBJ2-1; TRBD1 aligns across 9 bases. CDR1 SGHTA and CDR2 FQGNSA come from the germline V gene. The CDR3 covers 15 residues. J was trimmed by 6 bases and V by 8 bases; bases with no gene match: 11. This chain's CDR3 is CASGPGTGWGNEQFF. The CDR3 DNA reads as TGTGCCAGCGGACCCGGGACAGGGTGGGGCAATGAGCAGTTCTTC.

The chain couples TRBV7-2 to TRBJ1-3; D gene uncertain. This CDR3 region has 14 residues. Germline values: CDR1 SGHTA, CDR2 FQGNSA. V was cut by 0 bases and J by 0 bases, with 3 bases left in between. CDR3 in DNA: TGTGCCAGCAGCTTAGCACTCTCTGGAAACACCATATATTTT. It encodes CASSLALSGNTIYF.

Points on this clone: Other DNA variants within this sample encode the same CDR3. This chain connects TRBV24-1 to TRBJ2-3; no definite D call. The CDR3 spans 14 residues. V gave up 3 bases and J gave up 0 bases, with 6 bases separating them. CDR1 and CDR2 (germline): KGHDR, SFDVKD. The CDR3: CATSDPGSTDTQYF. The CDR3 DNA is TGTGCCACCAGTGATCCGGGTAGCACAGATACGCAGTATTTT.